This entry features one T cell receptor (beta chain) sequence. In its sample, this clone was seen once. The antigen this receptor binds is unknown. Base qualities are not at hand, and no much larger clone is one base apart. The sample originates from a study of PD-L1 blockade in urothelial cancer listed by TCRdb under 2017. A note on the overall study: Every patient began therapy at some point between 2014 and 2015 and was given atezolizumab 1,200 mg intravenously every 3 weeks. About 90% of the 29 patients were males with bladder-origin urothelial cancer, and about 65% of the roughly 29 reported a prior smoking history. An ECOG performance status of 0 or 1 was recorded for the patients, and 0 to 3 prior chemotherapy regimens had been received by the patients. Blood samples were analyzed at 3 weeks after treatment start (second dose) and at 6 weeks after treatment start. Blood samples gave a median of around 130,000 T cells and approximately 85,000 unique TCRs, with a median clonality of approximately 0.08. The study, an exploratory multi-omic analysis, examined somatic, immune and clinical correlates of response to PD-L1 blockade with atezolizumab in urothelial cancer. Pretreatment tumor samples, along with matched peripheral blood serially collected before and after atezolizumab treatment, were subjected to TCR sequencing. Durable clinical benefit was defined as a progression-free survival longer than 6 months, and TCR features were additionally tested against progression-free survival and overall survival. In the same patients who had TCR sequencing, pretreatment tumors also underwent whole exome sequencing and RNA sequencing. About 10 patients reached durable clinical benefit, while 20 to 25 patients did not. Just over 28 patients had pretreatment blood TCR-seq, around 25 had at least one posttreatment blood collection, and around 25 had tumor TCR-seq.

A cohort of 25 to 30 patients with locally advanced or metastatic urothelial carcinoma, treated at Memorial Sloan Kettering on a trial protocol, was included. Peripheral blood mononuclear cells were collected pretreatment and during treatment, with between 1 and 8 total time points per patient. The Qiagen DNeasy Blood extraction kit was used to purify genomic DNA from total PBMCs and from tumor samples. PBMCs were collected pretreatment and during treatment and were isolated and stored as previously described. CDR1 and CDR2 (LGHNT, FRNRAP) derive from the germline V gene. The CDR3 goes from the cysteine to the phenylalanine over 13 residues. Kept here is only the CDR3 DNA, which spans 39 bases and is read in frame from base 1. V is shortened by 6 bases, J by 9 bases, and the region joining them spans 15 bases. Broad study findings and their caveats: A pretreatment peripheral blood TCR clonality below the median was linked to improved progression-free and overall survival. Patients with durable benefit showed greater expansion of tumor-associated TCR clones in peripheral blood 3 weeks after starting treatment (n ≈ 21, p = 0.022). Because of the small sample size (n of about 30) and the many exploratory analyses performed, the results are intended to be regarded as hypothesis-generating.

Synthetic TCR analog templates were spiked into each PCR so that absolute template abundance could be estimated from read counts. Using the immunoSEQ assay, TCRbeta CDR3 regions were amplified from genomic DNA with bias-controlled V and J gene primers. Sequencing of rearranged TCRbeta segments was done at approximately 20X coverage. Turning to the authors' computational methods: Sequencing errors were corrected by clustering, and CDR3s were annotated against IMGT so that V, D and J genes could be assigned. Out-of-frame and stop-codon sequences were excluded, and only productive TCRbeta rearrangements were used in downstream analyses. Clonality was calculated as one minus the Shannon entropy normalized by the log of the number of unique productive sequences. Fisher's exact test with Benjamini-Hochberg correction, at a threshold of adjusted p below 0.01, was used to find clones that differed between time points or between blood and tumor. TCRdb's version of the immuneACCESS table is confined to in-frame rearrangements and falls short of the full clone set. An unresolved V gene accounts for under half of the shortfall where checked; the remainder is of unknown origin. Clonal size and the V and J genes are those of that table, whereas D and trimming came from the DNA. For this sample the table gives 45,000 or so clones, of which more than 70% were detected only once. The ten top clones hold around 3.9% of the sample.

The rearrangement joined TRBV12-5 to TRBJ1-5; 6 matching bases give a weak D call of TRBD1. The receptor comes from a man older than 75 with urothelial cancer. The input for sequencing was PBMCs, taken around atezolizumab (anti-PD-L1) treatment. This receptor has the CDR3 CASGNTGKGPQHF. The DNA sequence is as follows: TGTGCTAGTGGGAACACAGGGAAGGGGCCCCAGCATTTT.